The rows below give T cell receptor beta chains drawn from one sample of a study of breast tumors, draining lymph nodes, adjacent tissues. Via MiXCR, TCRdb re-called the multiplex PCR reads, giving one row per CDR3 protein. Of 85,000 to 130,000 distinct CDR3 sequences detected, 30% appear once; the ten largest clones hold 4.5% to 7%. Sequenced input: axillary lymph node tissue. The receptors originated from a female donor with breast cancer. Some clones in this sample may be carry-over from other donors' samples. The conserved cysteine and the conserved F or W are not part of the CDR3 here.

CDR3aa,v_gene,j_gene
SARDEGPGNTIY,TRBV20-1,TRBJ1-3
ASSESLGPPSSGELF,TRBV10-1,TRBJ2-2
SGETLRGLAGNMNNEQF,TRBV20-1,TRBJ2-1
ASSLTSGGNQPQH,TRBV5-8,TRBJ1-5
ASSRGNTGNEQF,TRBV7-6,TRBJ2-1
ASSLQNTEAF,TRBV7-9,TRBJ1-1
ASSLDHRASYEQY,TRBV11-2,TRBJ2-7
ASSFMGQGFGYT,TRBV27,TRBJ1-2
ASSYSTTGHGNTIY,TRBV6-5,TRBJ1-3
ASSDRGPNTEAF,TRBV5-4,TRBJ1-1
ASSYSRVTGFDEKLF,TRBV6-5,TRBJ1-4
ASSFEAARYNEQF,TRBV12-3/TRBV12-4,TRBJ2-1
ASSSGTVTGELF,TRBV7-9,TRBJ2-2
ASSEYSCLTNQPQH,TRBV2,TRBJ1-5
SVLVPSYNAQF,TRBV20-1,TRBJ2-1
ASSSYATNEKLF,TRBV7-2,TRBJ1-4
SVEDWGTGFREQY,TRBV29-1,TRBJ2-7
AAKEGGASYEQY,TRBV6-5,TRBJ2-7
ASRRAVMGGTGELF,TRBV27,TRBJ2-2
ASSGGQGLGYDTQY,TRBV2,TRBJ2-3
ASGLQEWRGPYTGELF,TRBV12-5,TRBJ2-2
ASSQDREFETQY,TRBV4-3,TRBJ2-5
SVSRLGQGEVGSGRNEQF,TRBV29-1,TRBJ2-1
ASSRVDMGQLGETQY,TRBV4-1,TRBJ2-5
SAHAGGTGHTDTQY,TRBV20-1,TRBJ2-3
ARGATDTQY,TRBV2,TRBJ2-3
ASSVAPNTETF,TRBV9,TRBJ1-1